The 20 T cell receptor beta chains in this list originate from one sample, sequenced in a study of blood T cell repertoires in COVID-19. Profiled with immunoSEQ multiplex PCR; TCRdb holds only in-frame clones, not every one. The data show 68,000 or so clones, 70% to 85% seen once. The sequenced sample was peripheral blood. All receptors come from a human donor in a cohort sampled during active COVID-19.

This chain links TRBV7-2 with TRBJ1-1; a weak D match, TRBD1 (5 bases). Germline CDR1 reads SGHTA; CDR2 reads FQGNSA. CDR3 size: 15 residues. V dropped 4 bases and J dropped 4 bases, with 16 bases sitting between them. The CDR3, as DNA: TGTGCCAGCAGCTCCAGGGAGGTTCTTGGCACTGAAGCTTTCTTT. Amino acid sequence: CASSSREVLGTEAFF.

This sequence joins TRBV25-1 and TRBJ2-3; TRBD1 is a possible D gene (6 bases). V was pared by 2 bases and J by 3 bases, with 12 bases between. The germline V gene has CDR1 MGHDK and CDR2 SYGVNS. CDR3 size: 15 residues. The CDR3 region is CASSEVGAATDTQYF. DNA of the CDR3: TGTGCCAGCAGTGAAGTGGGGGCAGCGACAGATACGCAGTATTTT.

CDR3 nucleotides: TGTGCCAGCAGCCCCGGACTAGCGGGGGGCCCCAGCTCCTACAATGAGCAGTTCTTC. Translating gives CASSPGLAGGPSSYNEQFF. The chain is built from TRBV9 and TRBJ2-1; 14 nucleotides line up with TRBD2. V was clipped by 4 bases and J by 0 bases; unmatched bases: 9. CDR3 size: 19 residues. CDR1 and CDR2 from the germline V gene are SGDLS and YYNGEE.

This CDR3 reads CASSLLTGYSGNTIYF. Here the CDR3 DNA reads TGTGCCAGCAGCTTACTTACGGGGTACTCTGGAAACACCATATATTTT. The chain combines TRBV7-9 with TRBJ1-3; D is unclear. Deletions cut 2 bases from V and 0 bases from J, with 11 bases between. CDR3 length: 16 amino acids. CDR1 and CDR2 from the germline V gene are SEHNR and FQNEAQ (reference sequence).

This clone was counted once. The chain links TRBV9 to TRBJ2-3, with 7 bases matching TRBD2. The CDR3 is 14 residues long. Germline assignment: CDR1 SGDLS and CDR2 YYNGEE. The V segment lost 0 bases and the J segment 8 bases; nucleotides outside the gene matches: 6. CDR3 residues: CASSVGGTGGTQYF. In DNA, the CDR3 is TGTGCCAGCAGCGTAGGGGGGACGGGGGGTACGCAGTATTTT.

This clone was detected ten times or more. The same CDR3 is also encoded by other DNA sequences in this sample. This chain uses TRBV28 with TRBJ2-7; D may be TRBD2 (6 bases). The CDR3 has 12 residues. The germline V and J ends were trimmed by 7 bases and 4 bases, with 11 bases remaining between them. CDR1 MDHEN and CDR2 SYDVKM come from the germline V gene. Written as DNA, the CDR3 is TGTGCCAGCACCCCCGGGGGTTACGAGCAGTACTTC. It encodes CASTPGGYEQYF.

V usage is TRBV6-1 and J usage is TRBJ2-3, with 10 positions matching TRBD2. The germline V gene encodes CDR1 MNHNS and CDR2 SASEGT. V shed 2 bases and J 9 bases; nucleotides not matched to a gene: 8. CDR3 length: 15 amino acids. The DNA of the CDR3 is TGTGCCAGCAGTGAATGGGGGACTAGCGCCCAGACGCAGTATTTT. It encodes CASSEWGTSAQTQYF.

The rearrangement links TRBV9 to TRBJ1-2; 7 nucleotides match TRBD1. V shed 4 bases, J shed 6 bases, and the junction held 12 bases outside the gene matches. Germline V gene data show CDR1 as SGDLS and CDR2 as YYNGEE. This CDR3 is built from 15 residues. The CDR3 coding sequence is TGTGCCAGCAGCAGTAAAATAGACAGGGTTAATGGCTACACCTTC. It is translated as CASSSKIDRVNGYTF.

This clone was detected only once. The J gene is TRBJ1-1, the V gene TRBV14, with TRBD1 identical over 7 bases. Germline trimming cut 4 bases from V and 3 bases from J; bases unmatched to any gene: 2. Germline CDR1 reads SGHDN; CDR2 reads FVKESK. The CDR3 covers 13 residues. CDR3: CASSLQGYTEAFF. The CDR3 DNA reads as TGTGCCAGCAGCCTACAGGGGTACACTGAAGCTTTCTTT.

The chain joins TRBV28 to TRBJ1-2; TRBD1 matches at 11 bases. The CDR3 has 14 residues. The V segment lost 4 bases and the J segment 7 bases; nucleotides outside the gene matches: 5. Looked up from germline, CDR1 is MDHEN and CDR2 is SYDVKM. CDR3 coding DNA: TGTGCCAGCAGTTACGGGACAGGGGGTTTTGGCTACACCTTC. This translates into CASSYGTGGFGYTF.

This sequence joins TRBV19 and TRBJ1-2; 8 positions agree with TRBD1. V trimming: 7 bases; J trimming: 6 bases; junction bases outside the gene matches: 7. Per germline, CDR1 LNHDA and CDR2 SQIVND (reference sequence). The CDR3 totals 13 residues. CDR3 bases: TGTGCCAGTACCACCAGACAGGGGAATGGCTACACCTTC. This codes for CASTTRQGNGYTF.

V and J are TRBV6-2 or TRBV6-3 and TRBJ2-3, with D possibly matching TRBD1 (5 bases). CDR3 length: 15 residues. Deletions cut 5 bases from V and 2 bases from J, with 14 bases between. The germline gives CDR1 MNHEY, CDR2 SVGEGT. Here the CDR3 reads CASSRKGSVTDTQYF. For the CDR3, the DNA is TGTGCCAGCAGTCGAAAGGGGTCTGTCACAGATACGCAGTATTTT.

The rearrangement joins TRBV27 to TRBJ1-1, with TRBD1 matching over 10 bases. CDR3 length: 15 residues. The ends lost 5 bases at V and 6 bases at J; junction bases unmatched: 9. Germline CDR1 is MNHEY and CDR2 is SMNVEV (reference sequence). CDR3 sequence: CASSITTGGASEAFF. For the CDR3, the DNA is TGTGCCAGCAGTATAACGACAGGGGGCGCCTCTGAAGCTTTCTTT.

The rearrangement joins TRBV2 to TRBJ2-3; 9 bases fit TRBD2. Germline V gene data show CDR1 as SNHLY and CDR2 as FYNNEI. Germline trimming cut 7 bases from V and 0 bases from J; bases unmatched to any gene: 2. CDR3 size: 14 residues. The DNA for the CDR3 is TGTGCCAGCAAGCGGGGGGCAAGCACAGATACGCAGTATTTT. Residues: CASKRGASTDTQYF. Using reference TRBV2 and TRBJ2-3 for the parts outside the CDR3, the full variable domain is EPEVTQTPSHQVTQMGQEVILRCVPISNHLYFYWYRQILGQKVEFLVSFYNNEISEKSEIFDDQFSVERPDGSNFTLKIRSTKLEDSAMYFCASKRGASTDTQYFGPGTRLTVL.

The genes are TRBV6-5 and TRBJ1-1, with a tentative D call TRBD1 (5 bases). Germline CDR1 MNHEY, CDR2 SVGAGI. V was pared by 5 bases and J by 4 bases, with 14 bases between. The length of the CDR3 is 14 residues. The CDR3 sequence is CASSRRSQGTEAFF. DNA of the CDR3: TGTGCCAGCAGTCGAAGGTCGCAGGGCACTGAAGCTTTCTTT.

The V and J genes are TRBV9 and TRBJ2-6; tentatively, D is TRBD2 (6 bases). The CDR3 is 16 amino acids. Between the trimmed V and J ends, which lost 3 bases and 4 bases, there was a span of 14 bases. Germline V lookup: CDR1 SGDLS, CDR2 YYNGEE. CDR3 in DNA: TGTGCCAGCAGCGCCAATAGGGACTCAGGGGCCAACGTCCTGACTTTC. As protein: CASSANRDSGANVLTF.

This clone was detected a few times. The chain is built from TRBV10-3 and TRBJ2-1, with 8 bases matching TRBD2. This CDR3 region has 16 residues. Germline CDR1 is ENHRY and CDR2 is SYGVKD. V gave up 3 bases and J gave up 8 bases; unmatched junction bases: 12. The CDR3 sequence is CAISDVGLGVEDEQFF. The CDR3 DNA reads TGTGCCATCAGTGACGTGGGACTAGGAGTGGAAGATGAGCAGTTCTTC.

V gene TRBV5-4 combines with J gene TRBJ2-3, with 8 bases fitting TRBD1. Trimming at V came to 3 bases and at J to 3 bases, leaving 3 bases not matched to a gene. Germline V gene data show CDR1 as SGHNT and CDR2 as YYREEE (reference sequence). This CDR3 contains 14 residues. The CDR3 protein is CASSSQGATDTQYF. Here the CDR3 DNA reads TGTGCCAGCAGCTCCCAGGGGGCGACAGATACGCAGTATTTT. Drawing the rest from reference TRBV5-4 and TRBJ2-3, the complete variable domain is ETGVTQSPTHLIKTRGQQVTLRCSSQSGHNTVSWYQQALGQGPQFIFQYYREEENGRGNFPPRFSGLQFPNYSSELNVNALELDDSALYLCASSSQGATDTQYFGPGTRLTVL.

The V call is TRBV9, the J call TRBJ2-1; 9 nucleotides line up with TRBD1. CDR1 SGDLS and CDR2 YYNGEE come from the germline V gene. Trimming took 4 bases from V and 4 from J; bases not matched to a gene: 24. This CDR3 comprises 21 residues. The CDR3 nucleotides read TGTGCCAGCAGCCCTGGGACCCGGGTGGGACAGGGTCCCCAGGGGTACAATGAGCAGTTCTTC. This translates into CASSPGTRVGQGPQGYNEQFF.

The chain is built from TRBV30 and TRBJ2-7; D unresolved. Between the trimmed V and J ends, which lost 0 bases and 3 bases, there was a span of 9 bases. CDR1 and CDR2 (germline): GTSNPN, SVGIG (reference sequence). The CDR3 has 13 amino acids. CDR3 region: CAWSVQPNYEQYF. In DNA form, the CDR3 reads TGTGCCTGGAGTGTACAACCCAACTACGAGCAGTACTTC.